The following is a T cell receptor (beta chain) sequence with its context. What it binds is unknown. This sample stems from a study of cytomegalovirus exposure and HLA in healthy donors. Turning to the study itself: When 350 to 500 donors were genotyped, about 80% of them were found to fall in the Caucasian-associated ancestry cluster. Study results and caveats: In vitro data verified a few CMV-associated chains as specific for CMV antigens.

Deletions cut 5 bases from V and 4 bases from J, with 17 bases between. The germline V gene has CDR1 MRHNA and CDR2 SNTAGT. CDR3 length: 15 amino acids. PCR used 60 Vbeta primers and 13 Jbeta primers. Only in-frame clones appear in the TCRdb table, and some are missing; sequencing was by immunoSEQ multiplex PCR. The profile shows more than 95,000 clones, roughly 79% of them singletons. This TCR was sampled from a man aged 60 to 69 in good health and CMV-seropositive. This chain uses TRBV6-4 with TRBJ1-2; TRBD1 might be the D (6 bases). Material: PBMCs. The CDR3 sequence: CASSYWAGALYGYTF. In DNA form, the CDR3 reads TGTGCCAGCAGTTATTGGGCAGGGGCGCTCTATGGCTACACCTTC.